This T cell receptor beta chain was captured by sequencing in a study of OX40 agonist ivuxolimab in advanced cancers. Broadly, across the study: Ivuxolimab was an agonistic, fully human IgG2 monoclonal antibody directed against OX40 (CD134), a costimulatory receptor. Patients were allowed to have had prior anti-PD-1, anti-PD-L1 or anti-CTLA-4 therapy, and approximately 40% of the dose-escalation patients had previously received checkpoint inhibitors. Partial responses occurred in three dose-escalation patients: two with cutaneous melanoma and one with hepatocellular carcinoma. The dose-escalation cohort was over 70% male with a mean age of approximately 60 years, ranging from roughly 20 to 85. The paper describes the monotherapy dose-escalation part (N of about 57 patients) of the phase I trial of ivuxolimab. Of the roughly 51 patients in dose escalation, approximately 20 had hepatocellular carcinoma, around 15 had melanoma, 9 had renal cell carcinoma and 9 had head and neck cancer. The purpose of peripheral TCRbeta sequencing was to test whether ivuxolimab changed TCR sequence diversity and led to clonal T-cell expansion. Intravenous ivuxolimab was administered to patients every 2 weeks at six dose levels: 0.01, 0.1, 0.3, 1.5, 3 and 10 mg/kg. On the study overall, not on this receptor specifically: Partial responders in the 0.1-3.0 mg/kg groups had among the lowest normalized peripheral clonal expansion, especially among CD8+ T cells. Low levels of normalized T-cell clonal expansion were also shown by some nonresponding patients. At doses from 0.1 to 3.0 mg/kg, clonal expansion was seen in both CD4+ and CD8+ blood T cells between baseline and week 6. On average, CD8+ T cells showed more expanded clones than CD4+ T cells after ivuxolimab. Antigen specificity was not determined for the clonally expanded peripheral T cells.

Genomic DNA was extracted from sorted cells for sequencing of the TCRbeta CDR3 region. TCRbeta CDR3 regions were sequenced using the immunoSEQ Assay. The immuneACCESS repertoire file appears here via TCRdb, limited to in-frame rearrangements. These files lack a portion of the clones; in checked studies, under half of the deficit traces to unresolved V genes, and the cause of the others is not known. Within this sample are some 63,000 clones, with 85% to 95% of them counted one time only. Of the sample, roughly a fifth falls within the top ten clones. The CDR3 has 19 amino acids, counting the end cysteine and phenylalanine. The read is trimmed to its CDR3 DNA, 57 bases read in frame from base 1. In the germline V gene, CDR1 corresponds to WSHSY and CDR2 to SAAADI. V is cut by 4 bases and J by 1 base, and the space between the germline ends is 23 bases. Concerning this clone itself: This receptor's antigen is unknown. One base away there is no much larger clone; base qualities are not given.

Patients with autoimmune disease history or receiving systemic immunosuppression were excluded from the trial. Peripheral blood for TCR sequencing was collected from all dose cohorts at baseline, on cycle 4 day 1, and on cycle 7 day 1. The samples were drawn from a first-in-human, open-label, multicenter phase I dose-escalation trial of ivuxolimab. Adults with locally advanced or metastatic head and neck squamous cell, hepatocellular, melanoma or renal cell carcinoma were enrolled in the trial. Before TCR sequencing, CD4+ T cells and CD8+ T cells were sorted from peripheral blood as separate populations.

The receptor chain draws on TRBV10-2 and TRBJ2-1; matching of 6 bases hints at TRBD2 as the D gene. Source: CD4+ or CD8+ T cells sorted from blood, taken in a trial of the OX40 agonist ivuxolimab. This clonotype was obtained from an adult with an advanced solid tumor such as melanoma, head and neck, liver or kidney cancer. The DNA reads TGCGCCAGCAGTGGTCAACCGGGACCGGTGGGGGGATCCTACAATGAGCAGTTCTTC. Its protein is CASSGQPGPVGGSYNEQFF.